The clone carrying this T cell receptor (beta chain) showed up many times. Its target is unknown. TCRdb fed the RACE reads into MiXCR, producing one record per CDR3 protein. The sample yields approximately 96,000 distinct CDR3 sequences, 7% to 10% seen once. The data are from a study of human T cells and chemical hapten exposure. Study at large: Across samples, TCR yields varied, mostly owing to small differences in pooled library volumes.

As for time point: patch test 2, 6 weeks after DPC sensitization. This sample's treatment: therapeutic diphenylcyclopropenone sensitization with weekly scalp DPC. Before extraction, the whole blood was not fractionated, and total RNA was taken from it. The study, taken as a whole, reports: Once DPC sensitization occurred, TCRs above 1 in 1000 frequency showed no change.

The source is a woman in her thirties or forties with alopecia areata. Some clones in this sample may be carry-over from other donors' samples. The material was whole blood, obtained in connection with sensitization to the hapten diphenylcyclopropenone (DPC).

CDR3 sequence (DNA): TGCGCCAGCAGCGCTAGCGGGATGGCCTCCGGGGAGCAGTTCTTC. It codes for CASSASGMASGEQFF. The gene calls are TRBV5-1 and TRBJ2-1; 9 bases are a match to TRBD2. Looked up from germline, CDR1 is SGHRS and CDR2 is YFSETQ. The CDR3 is made up of 15 amino acids. The junction had 12 bases not matched to a gene; V was cut back by 4 bases and J by 10 bases.